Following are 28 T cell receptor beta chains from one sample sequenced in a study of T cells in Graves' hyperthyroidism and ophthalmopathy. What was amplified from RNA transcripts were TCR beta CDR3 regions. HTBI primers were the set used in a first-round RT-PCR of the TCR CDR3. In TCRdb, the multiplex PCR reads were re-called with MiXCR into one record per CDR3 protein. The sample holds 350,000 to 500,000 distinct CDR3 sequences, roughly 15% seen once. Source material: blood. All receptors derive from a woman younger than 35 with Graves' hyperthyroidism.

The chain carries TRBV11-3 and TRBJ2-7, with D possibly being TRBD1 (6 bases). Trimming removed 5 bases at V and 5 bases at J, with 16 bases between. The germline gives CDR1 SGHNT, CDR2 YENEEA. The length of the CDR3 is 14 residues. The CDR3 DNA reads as TGTGCCAGCAGCGGCCGGAACAGGGTTGACGAGCAGTACTTC. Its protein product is CASSGRNRVDEQYF.

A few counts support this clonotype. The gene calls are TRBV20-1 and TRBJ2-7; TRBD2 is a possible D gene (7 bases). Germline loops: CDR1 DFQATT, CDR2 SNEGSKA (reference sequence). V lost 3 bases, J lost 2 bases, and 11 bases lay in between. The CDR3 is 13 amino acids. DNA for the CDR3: TGCAGTGCTAGGGGAGGGGGTGCCTACGAGCAGTACTTC. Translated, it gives CSARGGGAYEQYF.

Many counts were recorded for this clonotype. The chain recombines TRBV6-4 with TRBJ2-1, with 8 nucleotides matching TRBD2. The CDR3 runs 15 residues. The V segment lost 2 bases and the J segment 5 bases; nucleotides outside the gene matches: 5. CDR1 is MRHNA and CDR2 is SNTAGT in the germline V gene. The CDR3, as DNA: TGTGCCAGCAGTGACGCCGGACTAGCAAACAATGAGCAGTTCTTC. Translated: CASSDAGLANNEQFF.

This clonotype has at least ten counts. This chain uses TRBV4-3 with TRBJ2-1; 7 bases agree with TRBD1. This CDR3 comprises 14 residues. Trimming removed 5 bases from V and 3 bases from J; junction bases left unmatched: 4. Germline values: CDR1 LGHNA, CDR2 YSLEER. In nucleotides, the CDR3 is TGCGCCAGCAGCTTAAGACAGGGCTACAATGAGCAGTTCTTC. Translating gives CASSLRQGYNEQFF.

The CDR3: CASSEWAESSYEQYF. Here the CDR3 DNA reads TGTGCCAGCAGTGAATGGGCGGAGAGCTCCTACGAGCAGTACTTC. The rearrangement uses TRBV6-1 and TRBJ2-7; D call uncertain. The germline V gene has CDR1 MNHNS and CDR2 SASEGT. V gave up 2 bases and J gave up 0 bases, with 11 bases separating them. CDR3 size: 15 residues.

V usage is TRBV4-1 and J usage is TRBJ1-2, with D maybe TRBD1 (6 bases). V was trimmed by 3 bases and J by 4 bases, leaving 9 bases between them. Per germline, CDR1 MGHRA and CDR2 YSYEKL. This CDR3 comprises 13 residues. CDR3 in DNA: TGCGCCAGCAGCCACCTGGACAGCTATGGCTACACCTTC. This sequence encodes CASSHLDSYGYTF.

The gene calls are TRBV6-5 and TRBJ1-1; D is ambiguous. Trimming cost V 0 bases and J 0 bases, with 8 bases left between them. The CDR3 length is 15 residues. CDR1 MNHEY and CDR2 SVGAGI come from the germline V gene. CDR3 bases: TGTGCCAGCAGTTACTCGGGCAGGCTGAACACTGAAGCTTTCTTT. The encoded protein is CASSYSGRLNTEAFF.

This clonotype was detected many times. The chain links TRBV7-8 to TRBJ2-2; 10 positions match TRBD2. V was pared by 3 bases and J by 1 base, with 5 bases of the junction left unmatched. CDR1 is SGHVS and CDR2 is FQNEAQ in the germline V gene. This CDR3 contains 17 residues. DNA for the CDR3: TGTGCCAGCAGCTTGGAGAGGACTAGCGGGAACACCGGGGAGCTGTTTTTT. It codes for CASSLERTSGNTGELFF.

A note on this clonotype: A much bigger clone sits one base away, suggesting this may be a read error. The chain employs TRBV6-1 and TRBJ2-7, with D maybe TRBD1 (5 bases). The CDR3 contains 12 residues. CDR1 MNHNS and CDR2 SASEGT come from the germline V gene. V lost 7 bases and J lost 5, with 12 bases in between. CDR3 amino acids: CASTPDIHEQYF. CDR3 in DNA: TGTGCCAGCACCCCGGACATCCACGAGCAGTACTTC.

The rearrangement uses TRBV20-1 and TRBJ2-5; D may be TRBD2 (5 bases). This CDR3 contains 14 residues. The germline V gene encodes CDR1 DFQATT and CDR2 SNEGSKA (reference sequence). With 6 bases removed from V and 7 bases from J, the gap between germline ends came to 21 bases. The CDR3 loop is CSAIRHGGEGTQYF. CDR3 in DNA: TGCAGTGCCATAAGGCATGGCGGCGAGGGGACCCAGTACTTC.

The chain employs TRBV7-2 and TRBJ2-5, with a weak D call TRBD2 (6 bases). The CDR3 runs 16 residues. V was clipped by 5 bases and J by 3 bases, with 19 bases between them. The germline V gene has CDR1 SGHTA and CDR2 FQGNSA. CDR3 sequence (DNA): TGTGCCAGCAGCCGGACTGTAGGAGGGCTAGAAGAGACCCAGTACTTC. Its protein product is CASSRTVGGLEETQYF.

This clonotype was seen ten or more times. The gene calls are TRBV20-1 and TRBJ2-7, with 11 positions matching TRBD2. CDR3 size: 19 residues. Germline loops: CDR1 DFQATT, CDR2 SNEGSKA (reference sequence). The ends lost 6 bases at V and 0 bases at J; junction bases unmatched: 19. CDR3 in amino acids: CSAVNLLAGVGDSSYEQYF. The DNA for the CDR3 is TGCAGTGCCGTAAACCTACTAGCGGGAGTAGGGGACAGCTCCTACGAGCAGTACTTC.

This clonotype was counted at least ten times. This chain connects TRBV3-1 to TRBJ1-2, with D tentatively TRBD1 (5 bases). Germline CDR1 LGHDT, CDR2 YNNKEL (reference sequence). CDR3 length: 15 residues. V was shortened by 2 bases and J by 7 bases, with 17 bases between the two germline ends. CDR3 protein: CASSQPSPGRGGYTF. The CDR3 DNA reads TGTGCCAGCAGCCAACCGTCCCCCGGGAGGGGTGGCTACACCTTC. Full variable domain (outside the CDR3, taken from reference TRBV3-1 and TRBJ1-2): DTAVSQTPKYLVTQMGNDKSIKCEQNLGHDTMYWYKQDSKKFLKIMFSYNNKELIINETVPNRFSPKSPDKAHLNLHINSLELGDSAVYFCASSQPSPGRGGYTFGSGTRLTVV.

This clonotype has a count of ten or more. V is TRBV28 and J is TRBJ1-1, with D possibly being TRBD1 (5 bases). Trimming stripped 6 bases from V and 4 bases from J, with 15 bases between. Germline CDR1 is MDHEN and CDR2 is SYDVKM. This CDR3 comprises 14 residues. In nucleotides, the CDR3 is TGTGCCAGCAGAAACAGGCTAGATAGCACTGAAGCTTTCTTT. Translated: CASRNRLDSTEAFF. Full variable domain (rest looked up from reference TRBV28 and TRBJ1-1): DVKVTQSSRYLVKRTGEKVFLECVQDMDHENMFWYRQDPGLGLRLIYFSYDVKMKEKGDIPEGYSVSREKKERFSLILESASTNQTSMYLCASRNRLDSTEAFFGQGTRLTVV.

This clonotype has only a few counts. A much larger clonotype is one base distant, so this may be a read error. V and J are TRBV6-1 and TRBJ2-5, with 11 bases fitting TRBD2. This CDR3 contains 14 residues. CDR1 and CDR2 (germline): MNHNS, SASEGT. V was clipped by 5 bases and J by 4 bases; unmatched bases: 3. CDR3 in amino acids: CASSIGLAGETQYF. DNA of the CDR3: TGTGCCAGCAGTATAGGACTAGCGGGAGAGACCCAGTACTTC.

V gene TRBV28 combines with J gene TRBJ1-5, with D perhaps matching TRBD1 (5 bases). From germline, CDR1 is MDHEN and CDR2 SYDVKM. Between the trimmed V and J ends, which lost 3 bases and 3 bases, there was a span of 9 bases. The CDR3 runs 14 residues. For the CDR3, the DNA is TGTGCCAGCAGTTTGGGGGGGGTCAATCAGCCCCAGCATTTT. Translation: CASSLGGVNQPQHF.

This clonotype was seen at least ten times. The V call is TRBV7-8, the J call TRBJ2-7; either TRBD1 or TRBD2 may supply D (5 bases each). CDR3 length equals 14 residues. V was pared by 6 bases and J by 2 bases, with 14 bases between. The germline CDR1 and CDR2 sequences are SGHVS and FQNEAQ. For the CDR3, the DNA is TGTGCCAGCAGTTACTTCGAGGGGACCTACGAGCAGTACTTC. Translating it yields CASSYFEGTYEQYF.

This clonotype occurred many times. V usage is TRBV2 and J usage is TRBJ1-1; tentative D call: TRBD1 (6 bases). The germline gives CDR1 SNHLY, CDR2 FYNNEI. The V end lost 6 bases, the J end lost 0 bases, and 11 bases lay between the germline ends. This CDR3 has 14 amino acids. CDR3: CASSRGPMNTEAFF. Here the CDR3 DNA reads TGTGCCAGCAGCAGGGGCCCCATGAACACTGAAGCTTTCTTT.

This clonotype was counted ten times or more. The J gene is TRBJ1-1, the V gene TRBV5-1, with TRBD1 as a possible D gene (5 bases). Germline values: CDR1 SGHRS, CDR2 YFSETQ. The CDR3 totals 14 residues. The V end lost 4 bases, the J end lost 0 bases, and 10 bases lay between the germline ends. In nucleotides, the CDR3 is TGCGCCAGCAGCACGACAGCGATGAACACTGAAGCTTTCTTT. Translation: CASSTTAMNTEAFF.

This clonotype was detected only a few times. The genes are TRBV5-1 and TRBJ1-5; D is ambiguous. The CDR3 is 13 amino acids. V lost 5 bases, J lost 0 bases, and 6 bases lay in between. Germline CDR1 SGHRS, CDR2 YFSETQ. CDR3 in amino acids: CASSAYSNQPQHF. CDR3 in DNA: TGCGCCAGCAGTGCTTATAGCAATCAGCCCCAGCATTTT.

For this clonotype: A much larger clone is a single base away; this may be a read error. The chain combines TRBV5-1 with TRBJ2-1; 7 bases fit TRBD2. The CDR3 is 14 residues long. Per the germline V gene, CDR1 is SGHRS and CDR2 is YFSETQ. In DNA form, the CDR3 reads TGCGCCAGCAGCGGGAGCGGGGCCTACAATGAGCAGCTCTTC. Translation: CASSGSGAYNEQLF.

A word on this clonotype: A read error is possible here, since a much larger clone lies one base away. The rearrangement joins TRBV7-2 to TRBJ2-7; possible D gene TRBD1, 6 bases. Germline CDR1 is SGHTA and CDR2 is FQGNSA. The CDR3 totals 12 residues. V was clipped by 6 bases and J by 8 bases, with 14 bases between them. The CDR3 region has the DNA TGTGCCAGCAGGCCCCCACAGGGCAAGCAGTACTTC. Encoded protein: CASRPPQGKQYF. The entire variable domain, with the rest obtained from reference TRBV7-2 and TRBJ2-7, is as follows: GAGVSQSPSNKVTEKGKDVELRCDPISGHTALYWYRQSLGQGLEFLIYFQGNSAPDKSGLPSDRFSAERTGGSVSTLTIQRTQQEDSAVYLCASRPPQGKQYFGPGTRLTVT.

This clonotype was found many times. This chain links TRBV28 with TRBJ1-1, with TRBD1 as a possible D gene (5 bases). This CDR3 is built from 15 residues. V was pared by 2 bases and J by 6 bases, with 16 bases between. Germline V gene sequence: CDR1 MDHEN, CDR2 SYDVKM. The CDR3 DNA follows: TGTGCCAGCAGTTTAGTGCGGGGCCAGGGTCCTGAAGCTTTCTTT. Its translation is CASSLVRGQGPEAFF.

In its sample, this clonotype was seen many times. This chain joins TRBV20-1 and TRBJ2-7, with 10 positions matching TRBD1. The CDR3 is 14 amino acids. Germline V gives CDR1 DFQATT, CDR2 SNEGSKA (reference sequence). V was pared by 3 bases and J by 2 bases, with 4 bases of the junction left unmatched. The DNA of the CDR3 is TGCAGTGCTAGGGACGGACAGGGGGCCTACGAGCAGTACTTC. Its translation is CSARDGQGAYEQYF.

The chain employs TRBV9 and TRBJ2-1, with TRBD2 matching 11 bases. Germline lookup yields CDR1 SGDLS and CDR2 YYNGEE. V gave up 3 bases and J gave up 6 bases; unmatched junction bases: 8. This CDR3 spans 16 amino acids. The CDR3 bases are TGTGCCAGCAGCGAACTAGCGGGAGCCGCGGGCAATGAGCAGTTCTTC. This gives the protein CASSELAGAAGNEQFF.

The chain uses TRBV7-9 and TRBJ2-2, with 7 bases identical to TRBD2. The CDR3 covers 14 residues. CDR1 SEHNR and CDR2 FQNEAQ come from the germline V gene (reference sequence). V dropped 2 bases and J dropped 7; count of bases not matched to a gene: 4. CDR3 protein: CASSLREVSGELFF. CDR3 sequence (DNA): TGTGCCAGCAGCTTACGGGAGGTCAGCGGGGAGCTGTTTTTT.

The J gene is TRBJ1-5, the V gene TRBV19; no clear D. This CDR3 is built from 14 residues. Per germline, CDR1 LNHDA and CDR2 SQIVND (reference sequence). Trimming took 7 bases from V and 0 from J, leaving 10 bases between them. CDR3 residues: CASNPRNSNQPQHF. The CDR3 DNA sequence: TGTGCCAGTAACCCTCGGAATAGCAATCAGCCCCAGCATTTT.

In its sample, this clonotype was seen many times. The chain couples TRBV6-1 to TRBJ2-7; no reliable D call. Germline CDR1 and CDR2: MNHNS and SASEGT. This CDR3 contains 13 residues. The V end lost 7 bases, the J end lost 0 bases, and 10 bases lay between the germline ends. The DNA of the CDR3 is TGTGCCAGCACCAAAGCAGCCTCCTACGAGCAGTACTTC. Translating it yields CASTKAASYEQYF.